This T cell receptor beta chain appears in the sequencing data of a study of regulatory T cells in long-lasting Graves disease. Stated time point: newly diagnosed GD, antithyroid drugs for less than 3 months. PBMCs provided the RNA from which the TCR library was made. HTBI primers from iRepertoire and Arm-PCR of CDR3 regions yielded the TCR beta libraries. TCRdb passed the multiplex PCR reads through MiXCR, listing each CDR3 protein once. This table holds some 250,000 distinct CDR3 sequences, around 20% found once. The clonotype comes from a female donor with Graves disease. Here the sequenced sample was peripheral blood mononuclear cells (PBMCs), taken at new diagnosis, from a patient treated with antithyroid drugs.

The CDR3 loop reads CASSSRLGETDTQYF. CDR3 DNA: TGTGCCAGCAGCTCTAGACTGGGGGAGACAGATACGCAGTATTTT. The chain employs TRBV7-9 and TRBJ2-3; D may match TRBD1 or TRBD2 (5 bases each). The V end lost 4 bases, the J end lost 3 bases, and 14 bases lay between the germline ends. In germline, CDR1 is SEHNR, CDR2 FQNEAQ (reference sequence). The CDR3 has 15 amino acids.